This T cell receptor (beta chain) was obtained from a study of blood T cells in healthy people across ages. The second PCR ran about 7 to 12 cycles with a sample-barcoded 5' primer and J-beta primers. Using its own MiXCR run on the 5' RACE reads, TCRdb lists one record per CDR3 protein. The data show 650,000 to 1,000,000 distinct CDR3 sequences, with more than 35% seen just once and less than 20% held by the top ten. Details on this clonotype: Antigen unknown.

Caucasian, healthy and from Russia, the donors were aged between 6 and 90. Every donor contributed 8 to 10 milliliters of peripheral blood by blood draw. Whole-study results and caveats: It was not known whether donors were CMV positive (a possible confounder of expanded clonotype changes).

This CDR3 has 17 residues. In germline, CDR1 is ENHRY, CDR2 SYGVKD. With V trimmed by 2 bases and J by 2 bases, 6 bases remained unmatched. Sequenced sample: blood. This TCR derives from a man older than 75 in good health. This chain links TRBV10-3 with TRBJ2-1; the match to TRBD2 covers 10 bases. The CDR3 nucleotides are TGTGCCATCAGTGAGGTAACTAGCGGGATTACCTACAATGAGCAGTTCTTC. Encoded protein: CAISEVTSGITYNEQFF.